A single sample is the source of the 18 T cell receptor beta chains below, sequenced in a study of T cell responses to AZD1222 COVID-19 vaccine. The protocol was immunoSEQ multiplex PCR, while the TCRdb copy is restricted to in-frame clones and leaves out a portion. The sample holds fewer than 100,000 clones, around 88% seen once. Sequencing was performed on peripheral blood, taken 28 days after the second AZD1222 dose. The receptors were gathered from an adult who received the AZD1222 COVID-19 vaccine.

The rearrangement uses TRBV2 and TRBJ1-2; D is unresolved. The CDR3 runs to 13 residues. Trimming stripped 3 bases from V and 0 bases from J, with 5 bases between. Looked up from germline, CDR1 is SNHLY and CDR2 is FYNNEI. CDR3 in DNA: TGTGCCAGCAGTGAGATATCTAACTATGGCTACACCTTC. This codes for CASSEISNYGYTF.

The chain links TRBV11-2 to TRBJ2-7; D may be TRBD2 (7 bases). The CDR3 spans 15 residues. Trimming removed 2 bases from V and 4 bases from J, with 15 bases in between. Germline-derived CDR1 and CDR2 are SGHAT and FQNNGV. The CDR3, as DNA: TGTGCCAGCAGCTTAAGGAGGGGGGGCGGATACGAGCAGTACTTC. Protein: CASSLRRGGGYEQYF. Together with reference TRBV11-2 and TRBJ2-7, the CDR3 gives the full variable domain: EAGVAQSPRYKIIEKRQSVAFWCNPISGHATLYWYQQILGQGPKLLIQFQNNGVVDDSQLPKDRFSAERLKGVDSTLKIQPAKLEDSAVYLCASSLRRGGGYEQYFGPGTRLTVT.

This clone came up once. The rearrangement links TRBV4-3 to TRBJ1-5, with 8 bases identical to TRBD1. The V gene end was trimmed by 4 bases and the J gene end by 10 bases; junction bases not matched to a gene: 12. The CDR3 loop spans 15 amino acids. Germline V CDR1 and CDR2: LGHNA, YSLEER. The CDR3, as DNA: TGCGCCAGCAGCCGAGGACAGGGAGGACCATCCCCCCAGCATTTT. Its protein product is CASSRGQGGPSPQHF.

This clone was seen a handful of times. The chain combines TRBV18 with TRBJ1-6; possible D gene TRBD1, 5 bases. V dropped 3 bases and J dropped 7 bases, with 13 bases sitting between them. The CDR3 is 15 residues long. Germline CDR1 and CDR2: KGHSH and LQKENI. The CDR3 DNA reads TGTGCCAGCTCACCTTCCTCGGGGGTAAATTCACCCCTCCACTTT. It yields the protein CASSPSSGVNSPLHF.

The chain's CDR3 is CASSSGTGRFYEQYF. The CDR3 nucleotides are TGCGCCAGCAGCTCCGGGACAGGAAGATTCTACGAGCAGTACTTC. The chain joins TRBV5-1 to TRBJ2-7, with 8 positions matching TRBD1. The CDR3 spans 15 residues. CDR1 is SGHRS and CDR2 is YFSETQ in the germline V gene. V dropped 3 bases and J dropped 3; count of bases not matched to a gene: 8.

The chain is built from TRBV7-3 and TRBJ2-3; 11 bases align to TRBD2. The CDR3 covers 15 residues. Trimming cost V 4 bases and J 3 bases; bases outside gene matches: 3. CDR1 and CDR2 from the germline V gene are SGHTA and FQGTGA. The CDR3 bases are TGTGCCAGCAGCTGGGCTAGCGGGGGGACAGATACGCAGTATTTT. This codes for CASSWASGGTDTQYF.

The chain's CDR3 is CASSFFGRSSYEQYF. The CDR3 nucleotides read TGTGCCAGCAGTTTCTTCGGCCGGAGCTCCTACGAGCAGTACTTC. The chain uses TRBV28 and TRBJ2-7; no definite D call. The ends were cut back, 3 bases at V and 0 bases at J, with 12 bases in the middle. CDR3 length: 15 residues. Per the germline V gene, CDR1 is MDHEN and CDR2 is SYDVKM.

The chain uses TRBV10-3 and TRBJ1-6; D gene uncertain. Germline V CDR1 and CDR2: ENHRY, SYGVKD. V lost 2 bases, J lost 7 bases, and 9 bases lay in between. The CDR3 runs 14 residues. DNA for the CDR3: TGTGCCATCAGTGAGCTAGACCAGAATTCACCCCTCCACTTT. As protein: CAISELDQNSPLHF.

V is TRBV11-2 and J is TRBJ1-1, with a weak D call TRBD1 (6 bases). CDR1 SGHAT and CDR2 FQNNGV come from the germline V gene. CDR3 length: 17 amino acids. The V and J ends lost 2 bases and 5 bases respectively, with 21 bases between them. Here the CDR3 reads CASSLLWRQVEGTEAFF. DNA of the CDR3: TGTGCCAGCAGCTTACTCTGGAGACAGGTCGAAGGGACTGAAGCTTTCTTT.

The chain couples TRBV4-3 to TRBJ1-6, with 8 bases aligning to TRBD1. This CDR3 comprises 17 residues. Unmatched junction bases numbered 16, after V lost 0 bases and J lost 15 bases. Germline CDR1 is LGHNA and CDR2 is YSLEER. CDR3: CASSQDDPLWTGNRLHF. The CDR3 region has the DNA TGCGCCAGCAGCCAAGACGACCCCCTATGGACAGGGAATCGCCTCCACTTT.

The genes are TRBV7-2 and TRBJ1-2; a possible D gene is TRBD1 (6 bases). CDR3 length: 15 amino acids. Germline CDR1 SGHTA, CDR2 FQGNSA. V was clipped by 1 base and J by 2 bases, with 11 bases between them. Written as DNA, the CDR3 is TGTGCCAGCAGCTTAGACAGGGCAGGGAACTATGGCTACACCTTC. Translated, it gives CASSLDRAGNYGYTF.

The chain has TRBV28 and TRBJ1-6, with D perhaps TRBD1 (5 bases). This CDR3 comprises 13 residues. V was trimmed by 2 bases and J by 13 bases, leaving 12 bases between them. The germline V gene has CDR1 MDHEN and CDR2 SYDVKM. The CDR3 nucleotides are TGTGCCAGCAGTTTAGGCAGGGATTTTCCCCTCCACTTT. Translation gives CASSLGRDFPLHF.

The chain uses TRBV7-3 and TRBJ2-5; D is uncertain. The CDR3 runs to 13 residues. The ends were cut back, 5 bases at V and 4 bases at J, with 11 bases in the middle. In germline, CDR1 is SGHTA, CDR2 FQGTGA. This CDR3 is CASSAVKGETQYF. The CDR3 coding sequence is TGTGCCAGCAGCGCCGTAAAGGGAGAGACCCAGTACTTC.

This clone was found many times. V usage is TRBV4-3 and J usage is TRBJ2-3; D ambiguous. Germline V gene sequence: CDR1 LGHNA, CDR2 YSLEER. CDR3 length equals 16 residues. V lost 3 bases and J 2 bases, leaving 15 bases between the germline ends. The CDR3 DNA is TGCGCCAGCAGCCAGAGCCCTTTTCTTCACACAGATACGCAGTATTTT. Translating gives CASSQSPFLHTDTQYF.

This chain links TRBV4-1 with TRBJ1-5, with TRBD1 as a possible D gene (5 bases). The V gene lost 0 bases and the J gene lost 9 bases, with 15 bases spanning the gap. The CDR3 sequence is 15 residues long. Germline V lookup: CDR1 MGHRA, CDR2 YSYEKL. The CDR3 reads CASSQDRVGGWPQHF. The CDR3 region has the DNA TGCGCCAGCAGCCAAGATAGGGTGGGGGGTTGGCCCCAGCATTTT.

V is TRBV25-1 and J is TRBJ2-1; 7 bases align to TRBD1. The CDR3 runs 16 residues. Germline trimming cut 1 base from V and 0 bases from J; bases unmatched to any gene: 3. Germline V gives CDR1 MGHDK, CDR2 SYGVNS. The CDR3 region has the DNA TGTGCCAGCAGTGAATCAGGGGGACACTCCTACAATGAGCAGTTCTTC. This gives the protein CASSESGGHSYNEQFF.

This sequence joins TRBV27 and TRBJ1-5; D not certain. There are 16 residues in the CDR3. V was clipped by 1 base and J by 0 bases, with 10 bases between them. In germline, CDR1 is MNHEY, CDR2 SMNVEV (reference sequence). CDR3 in DNA: TGTGCCAGCAGTTTATGGCCCCCGCTTAGCAATCAGCCCCAGCATTTT. This encodes CASSLWPPLSNQPQHF.

The rearrangement joins TRBV5-1 to TRBJ2-5; D call uncertain. CDR3 length equals 12 residues. Germline V lookup: CDR1 SGHRS, CDR2 YFSETQ. The V end was cut by 6 bases, the J end by 5 bases, with 11 bases between. The CDR3 DNA follows: TGCGCCAGCACCGACGGATGGGAGACCCAGTACTTC. Translating it yields CASTDGWETQYF.